Below, one T cell receptor (beta chain) is given with its context. This sample stems from a study of cytomegalovirus exposure and HLA in healthy donors. Germline-derived CDR1 and CDR2 are SGHNT and YYREEE (reference sequence). This CDR3 has 15 residues. The V gene lost 4 bases and the J gene lost 7 bases, with 15 bases spanning the gap. Primers: 60 Vbeta forward and 13 Jbeta reverse. TCRdb keeps only in-frame clones here, not all; method: immunoSEQ multiplex PCR. The table has 150,000 to 200,000 clones, 84% seen once; the top ten hold approximately 0.26%. Sequencing used PBMCs. The gene calls are TRBV5-4 and TRBJ1-6, with a tentative D call TRBD1 (5 bases). The sequence was obtained from a boy younger than 18 in good health and CMV-seronegative. CDR3 protein: CASSPRQTLNSPLHF. The DNA for the CDR3 is TGTGCCAGCAGCCCGAGACAGACTCTAAATTCACCCCTCCACTTT. The full variable domain, in which reference TRBV5-4 and TRBJ1-6 provide the parts outside the CDR3, is ETGVTQSPTHLIKTRGQQVTLRCSSQSGHNTVSWYQQALGQGPQFIFQYYREEENGRGNFPPRFSGLQFPNYSSELNVNALELDDSALYLCASSPRQTLNSPLHFGNGTRLTVT.